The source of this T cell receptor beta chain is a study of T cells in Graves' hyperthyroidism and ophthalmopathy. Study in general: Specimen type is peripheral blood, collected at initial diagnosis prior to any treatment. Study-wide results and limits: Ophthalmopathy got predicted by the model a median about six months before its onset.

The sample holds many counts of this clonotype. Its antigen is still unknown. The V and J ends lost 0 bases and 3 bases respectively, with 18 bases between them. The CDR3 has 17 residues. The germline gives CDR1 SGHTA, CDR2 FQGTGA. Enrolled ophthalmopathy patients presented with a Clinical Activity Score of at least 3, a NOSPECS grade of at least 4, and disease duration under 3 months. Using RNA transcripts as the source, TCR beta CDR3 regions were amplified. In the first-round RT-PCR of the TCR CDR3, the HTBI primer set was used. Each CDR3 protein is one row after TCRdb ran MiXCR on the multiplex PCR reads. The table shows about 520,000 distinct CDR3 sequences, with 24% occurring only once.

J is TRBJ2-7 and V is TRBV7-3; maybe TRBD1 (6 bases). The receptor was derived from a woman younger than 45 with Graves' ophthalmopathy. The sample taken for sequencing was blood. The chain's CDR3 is CASSLTIPGHPLYEQYF. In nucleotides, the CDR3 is TGTGCCAGCAGCTTAACAATCCCGGGACACCCTCTCTACGAGCAGTACTTC.